A selection of T cell receptor beta chains follows, all from one sample in a study of early T cells in non-severe SARS-CoV-2 infection. TCRdb fed the 5' RACE reads into MiXCR, producing one record per CDR3 protein. The sample contains about 80,000 distinct CDR3 sequences, about a sixth of which appear only once. Source material: whole blood. These receptors all stem from an adult who was a healthcare worker with PCR-confirmed SARS-CoV-2 infection or an uninfected control (not recorded which). The CDR3 runs from the conserved cysteine through the conserved F or W. The order of the fields is clone size, V gene, J gene, D gene, CDR3 protein. A D gene is named only where the DNA matches it firmly. Only part of the rows carry a size: once, few, many, or a class if the clone is expanded.

>few|TRBV6-1|TRBJ1-5|.
CASSDQWSNQPQHF
>few|TRBV28|TRBJ2-6|.
CASSLVAGSGANVLTF
>few|TRBV29-1|TRBJ2-7|.
CSVNLTPFYEQYF
>few|TRBV6-6|TRBJ2-5|.
CASNTRQQSETQYF
>.|TRBV12-5|TRBJ1-6|.
CASAMDGQNSPLHF
>.|TRBV6-2/TRBV6-3|TRBJ1-5|.
CASSYSEGGQPQHF
>.|TRBV12-3/TRBV12-4|TRBJ1-2|.
CANSFNQGHGYTF
>.|TRBV28|TRBJ2-1|.
CACQGGAHEQFF
>.|TRBV4-2|TRBJ2-1|.
CASSQPGKARINEQFF
>few|TRBV5-8|TRBJ2-7|.
CASRRVSYEQYF
>few|TRBV6-6|TRBJ2-2|.
CASSLRGRTGELFF
>few|TRBV7-2|TRBJ2-3|TRBD2
CASSKSGGAPDTQYF
>few|TRBV11-2|TRBJ2-5|.
CASSLFSRDTWYQETQYF
>.|TRBV14|TRBJ1-1|.
CASSQAGNTEAFF
>many|TRBV19|TRBJ1-5|TRBD1
CASSIEGQGASNQPQHF
>few|TRBV6-5|TRBJ2-2|TRBD2
CASSYASGGAQNGELFF
>few|TRBV10-2|TRBJ2-1|.
CASRTPRDEQFF
>.|TRBV14|TRBJ2-7|.
CASSPWGGLSSYEQYF
>many|TRBV4-1|TRBJ2-5|.
CASSLGRIQETQYF
>.|TRBV28|TRBJ2-1|.
CASTSPRNAGNEQFF
>few|TRBV6-6|TRBJ2-1|TRBD2
CASSIAGYNEQFF
>.|TRBV7-6|TRBJ2-2|TRBD2
CAIPRSRGVVTGELFF
>many|TRBV2|TRBJ2-3|TRBD1
CASSEQGASTDTQYF
>few|TRBV10-3|TRBJ2-7|.
CANRDQGGYEQYF
>few|TRBV6-5|TRBJ2-3|TRBD1
CASSYTGQTDTQYF
>few|TRBV18|TRBJ2-1|TRBD1
CASSPPRGQYDNEQFF
>.|TRBV28|TRBJ2-1|.
CASRSTPPYNEQFF
>.|TRBV27|TRBJ1-1|TRBD1
CASSTVRDRAFTEAFF
>few|TRBV12-5|TRBJ2-5|.
CASGSVDPRETQYF
>.|TRBV20-1|TRBJ2-7|.
CSARVASSGSYEQYF
>many|TRBV14|TRBJ2-2|.
CASSRPLERDHGELFF
>many|TRBV27|TRBJ1-5|.
CASRDRPSWPQHF
>.|TRBV29-1|TRBJ2-7|.
CSPLGDLREQYF
>few|TRBV9|TRBJ2-7|.
CASSPTRNPMGEQYF
>few|TRBV12-3/TRBV12-4|TRBJ1-2|TRBD1
CASSGGQGVMINYGYTF
>few|TRBV6-6|TRBJ2-4|TRBD2
CASTPMGGNIQYF
>few|TRBV2|TRBJ2-1|TRBD1
CASSRWGGQGANEQFF
>.|TRBV3-1|TRBJ2-1|.
CASSQFGLGGESSYNEQFF
>few|TRBV5-1|TRBJ1-1|TRBD1
CASSPGQGIAEAFF
>few|TRBV18|TRBJ1-4|TRBD1
CASSRDRATNEKLFF
>.|TRBV6-5|TRBJ2-1|TRBD2
CASTRTSGRDDEQFF
>.|TRBV28|TRBJ1-2|.
CASRQGPGRNYGYTF
>few|TRBV20-1|TRBJ1-1|TRBD1
CSASLRGGDTEAFF
>few|TRBV19|TRBJ1-1|TRBD1
CASSPPGQRAPTEAFF
>few|TRBV20-1|TRBJ1-1|.
CSAPPRNTEAFF
>many|TRBV5-1|TRBJ2-1|TRBD2
CASSIPTSGGEQFF
>few|TRBV30|TRBJ1-1|.
CAWGTRVRMNTEAFF
>.|TRBV3-1|TRBJ2-7|.
CASSQNPGTYEQYF
>.|TRBV20-1|TRBJ1-2|TRBD1
CSARGGTEGYGYTF
>few|TRBV5-4|TRBJ2-3|.
CASSLGQITDTQYF
>.|TRBV11-3|TRBJ1-1|.
CASRLTEATEAFF
>few|TRBV11-2|TRBJ2-1|.
CASSFTAYNEQFF
>few|TRBV7-8|TRBJ2-1|TRBD2
CASSLRLAGDYNEQFF
>many|TRBV6-6|TRBJ2-5|.
CASRAEETQYF
>.|TRBV12-3/TRBV12-4|TRBJ2-7|.
CASSLSGQPYEQYF
>.|TRBV19|TRBJ1-5|.
CASSDTQGQPQHF
>once|TRBV2|TRBJ2-7|TRBD1
CASGGQANYEQYF
>few|TRBV29-1|TRBJ2-3|TRBD2
CSVEGLASDADTQYF
>few|TRBV5-1|TRBJ2-1|TRBD1
CASSLGQGYNEQFF
>.|TRBV7-9|TRBJ1-1|TRBD1
CASSLQGESTEAFF